This T cell receptor (beta chain) emerged from a study of CD8+ T cells in alopecia areata (dated by TCRdb to between 2018 and 2020). Some background on the complete study: High-throughput TCRbeta sequencing was used to examine T cell clonal expansion in alopecia areata in both the C3H/HeJ mouse model and human patients. Scalp clonality was compared among normal scalp (n=4), patchy alopecia areata scalp (n=8), and alopecia totalis/universalis scalp (n=8). The RNA source kit depended on sample type: the PAXgene miRNA kit for fixed scalp, the miRNeasy kit for PBMCs, and the RNeasy kit for mouse skin. Human TCRbeta sequencing covered scalp tissue and sorted CD4+ and CD8+ peripheral blood T cells from patchy and totalis/universalis alopecia areata patients and healthy controls. immunoSEQ multiplex PCR using 35 Vbeta forward primers and 13 Jbeta reverse primers was used to amplify TCRbeta CDR3 regions.

The library was made by the immunoSEQ multiplex PCR assay. For TCR sequencing, RNA was extracted from every sample and reverse transcribed into cDNA to serve as template. SuperScript III was used for first-strand cDNA synthesis, primed with a 2:1 mix of oligo-dT and random hexamers. A synthetic immune receptor repertoire was used to measure amplification bias, and any remaining bias was corrected computationally. In the original analysis: Raw reads were preprocessed to remove errors, and CDR3 was defined by IMGT conventions from the conserved cysteine to phenylalanine. Clonality was computed by normalizing Shannon entropy by log2 of the number of productive unique TCRs and subtracting the result from 1. Whether scalp clones were CD4 or CD8 was inferred by matching scalp TCRbeta sequences against CD4 and CD8 repertoires sorted from blood. The immuneACCESS repertoire file appears here via TCRdb, limited to in-frame rearrangements. These files lack a portion of the clones; in checked studies, under half of the deficit traces to unresolved V genes, and the cause of the others is not known. D and trimming were read from the DNA, whereas the V and J calls and clone size are those reported in that table. The sample includes about 110,000 clones, with approximately 61% observed a single time. The ten largest clones add up to 20% to 30% of the sample.

With respect to this clone: It has no known antigen specificity. Within one base of it there is no much larger clone, and no base qualities were kept.

Lesional scalp punch biopsies and peripheral blood were obtained from alopecia areata patients. PBMCs were separated by density centrifugation and stained for CD3, CD4 and CD8, after which CD4+ and CD8+ T cells were sorted on a FACSAria. Alopecia areata patients who were not treated were recruited through a multicenter biomarker study. For roughly 5 biomarker-study patients, blood CD8+ T cells were further sorted into NKG2D-low and NKG2D-high fractions. Results the study describes overall, beyond this receptor: Scalp TCR repertoire analysis is complicated because resident alphabeta T cells in normal human skin are also sequenced, whereas mouse skin is dominated by gammadelta T cells. Compared with normal scalp, lesional scalp, particularly in alopecia totalis/universalis, had higher clonality and more expanded CD8+ clones, which suggests antigenic drive. Shared TCR sequences between patients were less evident than in mice, which may be partly attributable to HLA diversity in the patient population.

CDR1 and CDR2 are read off the germline V gene as MNHEY and SVGAGI. V drops 1 base and J drops 0 bases, leaving 8 bases in between. From cysteine to phenylalanine, the CDR3 is 15 amino acids long. The entry retains the CDR3 DNA only, 45 bases that are in frame from base 1. Rearrangement joined TRBV6-5 to TRBJ2-3; perhaps TRBD1 is the D gene, with 6 bases matching. The sequence was obtained from a human donor with alopecia areata. The specimen sequenced was NKG2D-low CD8+ T cells sorted from blood. The cell subset or site label on this specimen signifies: sorted CD8+ NKG2D-low blood T cells. The DNA sequence is TGTGCCAGCAGTTACTTGACAGGAAGCACAGATACGCAGTATTTT. Its protein reads: CASSYLTGSTDTQYF.